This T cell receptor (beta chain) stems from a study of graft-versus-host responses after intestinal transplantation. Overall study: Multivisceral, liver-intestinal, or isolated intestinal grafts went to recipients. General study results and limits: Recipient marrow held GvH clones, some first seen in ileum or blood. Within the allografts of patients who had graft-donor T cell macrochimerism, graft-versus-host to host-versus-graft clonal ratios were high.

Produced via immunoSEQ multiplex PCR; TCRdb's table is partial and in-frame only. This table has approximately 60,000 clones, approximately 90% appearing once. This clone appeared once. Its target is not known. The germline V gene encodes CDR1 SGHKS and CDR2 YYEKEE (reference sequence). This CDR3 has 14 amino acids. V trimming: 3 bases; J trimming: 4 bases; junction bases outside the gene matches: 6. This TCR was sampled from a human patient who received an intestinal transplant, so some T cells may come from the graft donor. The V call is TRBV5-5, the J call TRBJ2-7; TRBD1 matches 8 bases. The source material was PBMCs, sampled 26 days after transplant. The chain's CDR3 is CASSSWDRSYEQYF. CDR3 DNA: TGTGCCAGCAGCTCATGGGACAGGAGTTACGAGCAGTACTTC.